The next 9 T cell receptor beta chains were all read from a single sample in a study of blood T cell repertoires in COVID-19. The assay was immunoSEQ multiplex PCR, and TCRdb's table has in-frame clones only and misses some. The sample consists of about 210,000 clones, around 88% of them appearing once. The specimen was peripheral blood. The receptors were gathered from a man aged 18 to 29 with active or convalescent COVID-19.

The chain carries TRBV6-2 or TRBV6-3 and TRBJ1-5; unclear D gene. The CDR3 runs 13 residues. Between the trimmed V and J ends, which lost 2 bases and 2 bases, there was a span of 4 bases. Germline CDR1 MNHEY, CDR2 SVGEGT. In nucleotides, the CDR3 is TGTGCCAGCAGTTACCGAGGCAATCAGCCCCAGCATTTT. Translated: CASSYRGNQPQHF.

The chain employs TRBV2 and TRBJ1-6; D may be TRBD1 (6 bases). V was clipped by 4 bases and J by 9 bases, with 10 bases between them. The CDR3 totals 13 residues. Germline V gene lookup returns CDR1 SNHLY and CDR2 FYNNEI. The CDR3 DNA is TGTGCCAGCAGTGGGGACATCAGTTCACCCCTCCACTTT. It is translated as CASSGDISSPLHF.

CDR3 region: CASSPQGWGQPQHF. For the CDR3, the DNA is TGTGCCAGCAGCCCCCAGGGCTGGGGTCAGCCCCAGCATTTT. The rearrangement links TRBV7-9 to TRBJ1-5; D possibly corresponds to TRBD1 (5 bases). The germline CDR1 and CDR2 sequences are SEHNR and FQNEAQ (reference sequence). CDR3 length equals 14 residues. V lost 5 bases to trimming and J lost 6 bases, with 14 bases between them.

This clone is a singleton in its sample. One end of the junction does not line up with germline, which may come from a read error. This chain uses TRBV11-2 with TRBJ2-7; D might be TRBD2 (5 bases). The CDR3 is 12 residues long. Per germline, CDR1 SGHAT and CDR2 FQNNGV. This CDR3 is CASSLSSRDPVF. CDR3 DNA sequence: TGTGCCAGCAGCTTAAGTAGTCGGGATCCGGTGTTC.

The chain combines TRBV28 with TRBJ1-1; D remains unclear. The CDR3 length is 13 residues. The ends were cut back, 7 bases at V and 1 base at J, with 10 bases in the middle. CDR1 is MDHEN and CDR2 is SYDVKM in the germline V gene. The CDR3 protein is CASIPSRNTEAFF. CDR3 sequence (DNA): TGTGCCAGCATCCCCTCCAGGAACACTGAAGCTTTCTTT.

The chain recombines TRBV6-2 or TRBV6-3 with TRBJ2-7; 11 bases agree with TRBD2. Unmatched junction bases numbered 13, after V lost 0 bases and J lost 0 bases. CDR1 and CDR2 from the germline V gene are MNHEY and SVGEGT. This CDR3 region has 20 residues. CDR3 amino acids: CASSYSLRLAGGPRSYEQYF. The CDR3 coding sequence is TGTGCCAGCAGTTACTCTTTGCGGCTAGCGGGAGGCCCTCGCTCCTACGAGCAGTACTTC.

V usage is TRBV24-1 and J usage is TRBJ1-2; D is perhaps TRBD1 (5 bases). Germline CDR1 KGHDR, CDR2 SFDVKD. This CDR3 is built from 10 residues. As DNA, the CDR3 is TGTGTGCGGACATCAAATGGCTACACCTTC. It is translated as CVRTSNGYTF.

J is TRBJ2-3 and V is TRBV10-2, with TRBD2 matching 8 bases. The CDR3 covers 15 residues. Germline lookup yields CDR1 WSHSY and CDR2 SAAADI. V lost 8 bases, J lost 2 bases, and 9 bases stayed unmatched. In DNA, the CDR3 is TGCGCCAGCCGGGAGGGGCCGACTTACACAGATACGCAGTATTTT. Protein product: CASREGPTYTDTQYF.

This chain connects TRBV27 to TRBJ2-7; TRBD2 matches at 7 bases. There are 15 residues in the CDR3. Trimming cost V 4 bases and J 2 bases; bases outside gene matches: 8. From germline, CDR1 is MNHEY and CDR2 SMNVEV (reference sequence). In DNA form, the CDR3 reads TGTGCCAGCAGTTCTAATGGGGCGGGAGCCTACGAGCAGTACTTC. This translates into CASSSNGAGAYEQYF.